Detailed here is one T cell receptor beta chain. Antigen unknown. This sample was included in a study of CD8 T cells in ankylosing spondylitis. Regarding the study as a whole: Researchers report that disease-linked clones proved CD8+ and relatively rare in peripheral blood. One TCR beta motif, made up of roughly eight highly homologous variants, appeared characteristic of ankylosing spondylitis blood. Previously reported in reactive arthritis synovial fluid and blood were some of the motif variants. The authors reported significant enrichment of disease-linked clones in matched ankylosing spondylitis synovial fluid.

CDR3 length: 14 amino acids. For TCR beta, libraries came from quantitative 5'-RACE with molecular barcodes. TCRdb re-analysed the 5' RACE reads in MiXCR, keeping a single row per CDR3 protein. The data hold approximately 540,000 distinct CDR3 sequences, with about 13% observed a single time. Sequences were obtained from blood, either unsorted or a sorted T cell fraction (not recorded which). The origin of this receptor is a male donor with ankylosing spondylitis. This chain joins TRBV21-1 and TRBJ2-7; the D call in the table, TRBD1, was not verified against the DNA. TRBV21-1 is a pseudogene. The DNA for the CDR3 is TGTGCCAACACTCGGACAGGGGCGATTTGGGAGCAGTACGTC. Its translation: CANTRTGAIWEQYV.